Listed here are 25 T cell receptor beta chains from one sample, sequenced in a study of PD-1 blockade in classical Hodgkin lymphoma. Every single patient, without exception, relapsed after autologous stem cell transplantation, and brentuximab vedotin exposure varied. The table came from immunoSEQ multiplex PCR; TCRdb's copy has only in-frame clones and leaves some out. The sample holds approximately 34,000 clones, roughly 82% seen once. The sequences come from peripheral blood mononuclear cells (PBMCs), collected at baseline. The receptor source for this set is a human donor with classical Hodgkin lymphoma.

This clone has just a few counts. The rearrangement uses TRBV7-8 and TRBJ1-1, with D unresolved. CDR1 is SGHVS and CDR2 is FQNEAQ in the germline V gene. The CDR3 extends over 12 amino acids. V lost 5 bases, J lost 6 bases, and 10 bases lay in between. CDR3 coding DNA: TGTGCCAGCAGCGGAGGGTTCCCTGAAGCTTTCTTT. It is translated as CASSGGFPEAFF.

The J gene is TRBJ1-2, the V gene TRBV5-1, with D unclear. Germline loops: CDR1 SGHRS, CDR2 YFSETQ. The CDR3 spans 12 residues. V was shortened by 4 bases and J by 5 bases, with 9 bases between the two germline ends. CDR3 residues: CASSPTRYGYTF. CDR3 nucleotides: TGCGCCAGCAGCCCTACCCGATATGGCTACACCTTC.

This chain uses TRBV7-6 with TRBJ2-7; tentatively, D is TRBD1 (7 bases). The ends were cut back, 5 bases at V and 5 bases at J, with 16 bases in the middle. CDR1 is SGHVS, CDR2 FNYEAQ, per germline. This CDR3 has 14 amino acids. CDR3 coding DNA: TGTGCCAGCAGCCCCCGGAGGGGGCACGACGAGCAGTACTTC. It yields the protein CASSPRRGHDEQYF.

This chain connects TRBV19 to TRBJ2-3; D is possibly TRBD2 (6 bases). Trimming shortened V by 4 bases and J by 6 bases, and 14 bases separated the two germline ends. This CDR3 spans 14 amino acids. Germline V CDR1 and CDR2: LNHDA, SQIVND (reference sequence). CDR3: CASSSKTSPDTQYF. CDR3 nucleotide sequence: TGTGCCAGTAGTAGCAAGACTAGTCCGGATACGCAGTATTTT.

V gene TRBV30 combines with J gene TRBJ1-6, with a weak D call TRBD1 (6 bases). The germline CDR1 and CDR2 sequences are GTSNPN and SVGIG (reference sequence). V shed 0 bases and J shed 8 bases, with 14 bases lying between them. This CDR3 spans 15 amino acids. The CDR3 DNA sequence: TGTGCCTGGAGTGTACTCAGGGGATGGGATTCACCCCTCCACTTT. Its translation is CAWSVLRGWDSPLHF.

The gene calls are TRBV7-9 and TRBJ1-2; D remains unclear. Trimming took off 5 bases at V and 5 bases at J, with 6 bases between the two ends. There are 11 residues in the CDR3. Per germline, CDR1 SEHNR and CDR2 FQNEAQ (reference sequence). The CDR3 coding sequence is TGTGCCAGCAGCCCGGGTTATGGCTACACCTTC. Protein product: CASSPGYGYTF.

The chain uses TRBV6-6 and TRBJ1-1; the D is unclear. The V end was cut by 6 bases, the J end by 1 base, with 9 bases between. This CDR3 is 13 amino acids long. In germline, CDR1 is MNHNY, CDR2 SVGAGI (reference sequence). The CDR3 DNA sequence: TGTGCCAGCAGAGACGCGGGGAACACTGAAGCTTTCTTT. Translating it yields CASRDAGNTEAFF.

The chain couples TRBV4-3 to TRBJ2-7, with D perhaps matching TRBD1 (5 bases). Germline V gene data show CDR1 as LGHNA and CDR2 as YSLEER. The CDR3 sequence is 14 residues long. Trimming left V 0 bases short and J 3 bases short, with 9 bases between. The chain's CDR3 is CASSQEPTDYEQYF. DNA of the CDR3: TGCGCCAGCAGCCAAGAGCCGACAGACTACGAGCAGTACTTC.

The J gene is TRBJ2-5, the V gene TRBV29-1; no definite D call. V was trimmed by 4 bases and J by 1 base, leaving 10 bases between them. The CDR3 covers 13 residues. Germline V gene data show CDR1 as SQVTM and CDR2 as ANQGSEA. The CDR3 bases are TGCAGCGTTGGGGGAACAGCCCAAGAGACCCAGTACTTC. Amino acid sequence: CSVGGTAQETQYF.

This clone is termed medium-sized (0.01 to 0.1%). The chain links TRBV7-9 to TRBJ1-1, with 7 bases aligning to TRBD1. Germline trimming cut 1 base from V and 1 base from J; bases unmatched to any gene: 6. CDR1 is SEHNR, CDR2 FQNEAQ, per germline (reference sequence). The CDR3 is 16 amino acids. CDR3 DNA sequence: TGTGCCAGCAGCTTAGATGCAGGGGGTACGAACACTGAAGCTTTCTTT. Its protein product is CASSLDAGGTNTEAFF.

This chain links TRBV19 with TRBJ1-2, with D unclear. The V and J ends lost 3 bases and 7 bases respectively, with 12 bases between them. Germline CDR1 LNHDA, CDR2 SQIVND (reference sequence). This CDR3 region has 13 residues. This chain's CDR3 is CASSIIRDRGYTF. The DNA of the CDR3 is TGTGCCAGTAGTATCATACGAGACCGTGGCTACACCTTC.

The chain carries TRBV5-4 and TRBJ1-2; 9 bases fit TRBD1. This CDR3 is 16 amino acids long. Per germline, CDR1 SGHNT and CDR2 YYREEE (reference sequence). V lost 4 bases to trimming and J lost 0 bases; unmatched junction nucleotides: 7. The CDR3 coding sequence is TGTGCCAGCAGCGCTTCCGGGACAGGGACTAACTATGGCTACACCTTC. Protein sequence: CASSASGTGTNYGYTF.

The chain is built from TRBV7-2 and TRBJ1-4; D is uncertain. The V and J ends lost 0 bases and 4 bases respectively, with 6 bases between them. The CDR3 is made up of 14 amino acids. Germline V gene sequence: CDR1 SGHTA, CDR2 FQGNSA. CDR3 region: CASSLAGINEKLFF. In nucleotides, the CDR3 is TGTGCCAGCAGCTTAGCCGGGATTAATGAAAAACTGTTTTTT. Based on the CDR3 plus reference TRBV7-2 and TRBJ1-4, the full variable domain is GAGVSQSPSNKVTEKGKDVELRCDPISGHTALYWYRQSLGQGLEFLIYFQGNSAPDKSGLPSDRFSAERTGGSVSTLTIQRTQQEDSAVYLCASSLAGINEKLFFGSGTQLSVL.

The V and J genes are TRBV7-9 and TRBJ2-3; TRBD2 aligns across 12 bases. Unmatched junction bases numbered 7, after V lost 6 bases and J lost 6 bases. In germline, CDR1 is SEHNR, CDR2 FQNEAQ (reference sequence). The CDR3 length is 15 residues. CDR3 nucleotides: TGTGCCAGCAGTCTACTAGCGGGGGGCGAGGATACGCAGTATTTT. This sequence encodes CASSLLAGGEDTQYF.

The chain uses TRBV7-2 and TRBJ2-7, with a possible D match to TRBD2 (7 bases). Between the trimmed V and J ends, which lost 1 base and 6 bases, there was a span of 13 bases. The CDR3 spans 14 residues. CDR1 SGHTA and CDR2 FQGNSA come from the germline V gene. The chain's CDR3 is CASSLVGGRGEQYF. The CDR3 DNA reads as TGTGCCAGCAGCTTAGTCGGGGGGCGCGGCGAGCAGTACTTC.

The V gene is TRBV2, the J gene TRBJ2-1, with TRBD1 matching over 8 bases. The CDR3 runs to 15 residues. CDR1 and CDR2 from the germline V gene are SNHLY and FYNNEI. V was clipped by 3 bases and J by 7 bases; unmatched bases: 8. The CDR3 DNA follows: TGTGCCAGCAGTGATGAAGGACAGGGCGGTAATGAGCAGTTCTTC. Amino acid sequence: CASSDEGQGGNEQFF.

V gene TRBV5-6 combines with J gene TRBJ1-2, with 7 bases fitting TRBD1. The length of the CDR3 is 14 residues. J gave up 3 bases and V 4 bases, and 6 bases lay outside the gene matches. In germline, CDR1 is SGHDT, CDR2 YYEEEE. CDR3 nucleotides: TGTGCCAGCAGCCAACAGGGGCAGGACTATGGCTACACCTTC. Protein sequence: CASSQQGQDYGYTF.

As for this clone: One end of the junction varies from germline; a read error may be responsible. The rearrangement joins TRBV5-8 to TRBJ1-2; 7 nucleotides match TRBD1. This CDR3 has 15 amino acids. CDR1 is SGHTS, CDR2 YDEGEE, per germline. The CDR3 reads CASSQQPGTDYGYTF. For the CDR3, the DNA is TGCGCCAGCAGCCAGCAGCCCGGGACAGACTATGGCTACACCTTC.

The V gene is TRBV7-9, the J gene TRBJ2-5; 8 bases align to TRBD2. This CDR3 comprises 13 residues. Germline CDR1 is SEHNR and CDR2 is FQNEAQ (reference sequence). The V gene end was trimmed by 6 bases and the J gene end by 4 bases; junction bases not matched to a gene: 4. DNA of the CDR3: TGTGCCAGCAGTCGGGGGGGTGGAGAGACCCAGTACTTC. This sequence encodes CASSRGGGETQYF.

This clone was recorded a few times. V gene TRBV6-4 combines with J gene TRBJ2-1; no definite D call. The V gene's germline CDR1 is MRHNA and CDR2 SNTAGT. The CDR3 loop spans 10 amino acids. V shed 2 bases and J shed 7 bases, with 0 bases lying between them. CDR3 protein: CASSDNEQFF. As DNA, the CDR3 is TGTGCCAGCAGTGACAATGAGCAGTTCTTC.

In nucleotides, the CDR3 is TGTGCCAGCAGCTCGTCGGGACCTTACGAGCAGTACTTC. Translating it yields CASSSSGPYEQYF. The J gene is TRBJ2-7, the V gene TRBV7-7; possibly TRBD1 or TRBD2 for D (5 bases each). CDR3 length equals 13 residues. CDR1 is SSHAT, CDR2 FNYEAQ, per germline (reference sequence). Trimming removed 4 bases from V and 4 bases from J, with 11 bases in between.

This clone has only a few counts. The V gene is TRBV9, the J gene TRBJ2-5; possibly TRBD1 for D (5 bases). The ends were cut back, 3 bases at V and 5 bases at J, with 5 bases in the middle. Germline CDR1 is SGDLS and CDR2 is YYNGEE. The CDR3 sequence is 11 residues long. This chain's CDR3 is CASSEGETQYF. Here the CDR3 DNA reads TGTGCCAGCAGCGAGGGGGAGACCCAGTACTTC.

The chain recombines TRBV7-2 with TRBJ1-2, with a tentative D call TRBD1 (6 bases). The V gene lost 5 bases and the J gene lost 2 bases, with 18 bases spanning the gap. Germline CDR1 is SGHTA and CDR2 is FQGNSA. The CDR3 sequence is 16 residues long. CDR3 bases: TGTGCCAGCAGCCCGCTTTCCGGGGGCCCAAACTATGGCTACACCTTC. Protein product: CASSPLSGGPNYGYTF. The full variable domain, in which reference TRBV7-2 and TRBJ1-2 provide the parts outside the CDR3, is GAGVSQSPSNKVTEKGKDVELRCDPISGHTALYWYRQSLGQGLEFLIYFQGNSAPDKSGLPSDRFSAERTGGSVSTLTIQRTQQEDSAVYLCASSPLSGGPNYGYTFGSGTRLTVV.

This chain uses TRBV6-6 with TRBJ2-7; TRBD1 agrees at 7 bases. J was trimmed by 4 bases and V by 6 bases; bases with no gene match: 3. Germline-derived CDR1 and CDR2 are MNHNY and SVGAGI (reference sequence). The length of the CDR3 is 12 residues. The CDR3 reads CASRTGEYEQYF. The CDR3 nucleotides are TGTGCCAGCAGAACAGGGGAGTACGAGCAGTACTTC.

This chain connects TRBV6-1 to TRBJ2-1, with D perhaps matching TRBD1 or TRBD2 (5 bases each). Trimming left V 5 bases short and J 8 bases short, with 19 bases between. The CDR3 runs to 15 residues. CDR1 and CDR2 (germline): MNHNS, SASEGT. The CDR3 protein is CASSPGTVAFDEQFF. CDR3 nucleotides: TGTGCCAGCAGTCCCGGGACGGTTGCTTTCGATGAGCAGTTCTTC.